The clone carrying this TCR beta chain was seen repeatedly, ten times or more. The data originate from a study of regulatory T cells in long-lasting Graves disease. V lost 2 bases, J lost 9 bases, and 14 bases lay in between. This CDR3 has 15 residues. The V gene's germline CDR1 is LGHDT and CDR2 YNNKEL (reference sequence). For TCR beta, libraries came from iRepertoire HTBI primers and Arm-PCR of CDR3 regions. TCRdb re-derived calls from the multiplex PCR reads in MiXCR, one entry per CDR3 protein. The data show around 500,000 distinct CDR3 sequences, about a fifth seen once. Specified time point: persistent/refractory GD, antithyroid drugs over 5 years with positive TRAb. PBMCs were the source of the RNA used for TCR sequencing. EDTA tubes collected roughly 9 milliliters of peripheral blood.

Here the sequenced sample was peripheral blood mononuclear cells (PBMCs), taken when the disease was refractory, from a patient treated with antithyroid drugs. The V gene is TRBV3-1, the J gene TRBJ1-6; weak D call: TRBD1 (5 bases). The receptor comes from a female donor with Graves disease. The CDR3 sequence is CASSQRGGTGSPLHF. In nucleotides, the CDR3 is TGTGCCAGCAGCCAACGGGGGGGAACGGGTTCACCCCTCCACTTT.